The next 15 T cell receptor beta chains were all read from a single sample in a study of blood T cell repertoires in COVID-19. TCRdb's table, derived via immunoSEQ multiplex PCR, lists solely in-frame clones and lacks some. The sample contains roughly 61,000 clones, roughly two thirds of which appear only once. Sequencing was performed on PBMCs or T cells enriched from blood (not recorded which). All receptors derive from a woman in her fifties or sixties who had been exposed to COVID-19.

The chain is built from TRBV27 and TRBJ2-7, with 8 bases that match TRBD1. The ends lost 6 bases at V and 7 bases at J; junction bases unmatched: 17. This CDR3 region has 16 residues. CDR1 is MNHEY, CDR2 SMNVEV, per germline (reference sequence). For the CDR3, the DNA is TGTGCCAGCAGCCGCTGGGTGACAGGGGAGGTTGGGGAGCAGTACTTC. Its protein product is CASSRWVTGEVGEQYF.

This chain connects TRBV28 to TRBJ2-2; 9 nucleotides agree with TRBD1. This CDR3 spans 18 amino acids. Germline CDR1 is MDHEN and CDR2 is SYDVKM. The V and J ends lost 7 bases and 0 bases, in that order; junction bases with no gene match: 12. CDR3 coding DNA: TGTGCCAGCACCATTGGGACAGGGAGGACCGCGAACACCGGGGAGCTGTTTTTT. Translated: CASTIGTGRTANTGELFF.

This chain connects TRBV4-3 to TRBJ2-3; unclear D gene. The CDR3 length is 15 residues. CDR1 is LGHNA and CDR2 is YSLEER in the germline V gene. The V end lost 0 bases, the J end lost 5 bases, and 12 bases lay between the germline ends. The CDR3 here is CASSQDPSPRDTQYF. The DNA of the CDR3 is TGCGCCAGCAGCCAAGATCCCTCCCCCAGAGATACGCAGTATTTT.

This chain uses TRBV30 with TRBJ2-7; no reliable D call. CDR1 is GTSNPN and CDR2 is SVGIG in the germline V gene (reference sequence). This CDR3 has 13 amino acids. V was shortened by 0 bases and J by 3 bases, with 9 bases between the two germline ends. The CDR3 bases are TGTGCCTGGAGTGTCTCACAGATCTACGAGCAGTACTTC. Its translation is CAWSVSQIYEQYF. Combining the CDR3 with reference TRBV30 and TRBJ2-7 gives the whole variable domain SQTIHQWPATLVQPVGSPLSLECTVEGTSNPNLYWYRQAAGRGLQLLFYSVGIGQISSEVPQNLSASRPQDRQFILSSKKLLLSDSGFYLCAWSVSQIYEQYFGPGTRLTVT.

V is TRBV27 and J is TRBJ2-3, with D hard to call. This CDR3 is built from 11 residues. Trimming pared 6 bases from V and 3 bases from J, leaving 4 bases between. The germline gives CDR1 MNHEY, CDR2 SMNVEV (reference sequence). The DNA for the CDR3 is TGTGCCAGCAGGCGTACAGATACGCAGTATTTT. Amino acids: CASRRTDTQYF.

The CDR3 loop is CASSFAGGDGYTF. CDR3 nucleotide sequence: TGCGCCAGCAGCTTTGCGGGGGGAGATGGCTACACCTTC. The chain employs TRBV5-1 and TRBJ1-2; possibly TRBD1 for D (5 bases). With 2 bases removed from V and 6 bases from J, the gap between germline ends came to 11 bases. CDR3 length: 13 amino acids. Germline loops: CDR1 SGHRS, CDR2 YFSETQ.

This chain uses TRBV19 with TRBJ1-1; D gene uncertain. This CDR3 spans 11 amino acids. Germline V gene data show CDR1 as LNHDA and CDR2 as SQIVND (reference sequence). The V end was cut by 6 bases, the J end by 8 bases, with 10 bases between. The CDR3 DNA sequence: TGTGCCAGTAGGGACGGACTAGAAGCTTTCTTT. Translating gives CASRDGLEAFF. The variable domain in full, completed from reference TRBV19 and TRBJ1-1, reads DGGITQSPKYLFRKEGQNVTLSCEQNLNHDAMYWYRQDPGQGLRLIYYSQIVNDFQKGDIAEGYSVSREKKESFPLTVTSAQKNPTAFYLCASRDGLEAFFGQGTRLTVV.

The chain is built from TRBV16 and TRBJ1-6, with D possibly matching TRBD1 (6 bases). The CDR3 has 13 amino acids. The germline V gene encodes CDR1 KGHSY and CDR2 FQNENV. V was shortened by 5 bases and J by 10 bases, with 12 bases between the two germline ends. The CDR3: CASSTGSDSPLHF. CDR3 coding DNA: TGTGCCAGCAGCACAGGGTCGGACTCACCCCTCCACTTT.

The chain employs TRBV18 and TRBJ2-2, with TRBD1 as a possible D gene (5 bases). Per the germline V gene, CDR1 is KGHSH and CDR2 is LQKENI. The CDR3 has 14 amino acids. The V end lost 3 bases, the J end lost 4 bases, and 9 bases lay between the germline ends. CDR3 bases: TGTGCCAGCTCACCGACGACAGTCACCGGGGAGCTGTTTTTT. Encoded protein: CASSPTTVTGELFF.

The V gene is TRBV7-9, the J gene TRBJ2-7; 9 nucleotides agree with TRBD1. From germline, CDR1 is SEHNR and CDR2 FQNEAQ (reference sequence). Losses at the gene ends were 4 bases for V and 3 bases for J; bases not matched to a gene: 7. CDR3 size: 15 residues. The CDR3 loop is CASSSHGQGNYEQYF. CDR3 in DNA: TGTGCCAGCAGCTCCCATGGACAGGGGAACTACGAGCAGTACTTC.

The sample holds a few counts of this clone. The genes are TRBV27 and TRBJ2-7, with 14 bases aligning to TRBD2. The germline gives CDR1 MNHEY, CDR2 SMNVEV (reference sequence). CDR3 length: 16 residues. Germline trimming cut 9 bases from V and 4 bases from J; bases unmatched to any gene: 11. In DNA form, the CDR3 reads TGTGCCAGACGGGGGACTAGCGGGAGACCAGAATACGAGCAGTACTTC. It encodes CARRGTSGRPEYEQYF.

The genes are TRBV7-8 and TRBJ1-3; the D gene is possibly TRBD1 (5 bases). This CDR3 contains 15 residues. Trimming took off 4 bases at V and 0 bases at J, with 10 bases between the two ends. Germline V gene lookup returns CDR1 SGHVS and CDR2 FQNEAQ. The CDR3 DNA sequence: TGTGCCAGCAGCTCGACAGTGGCCTCTGGAAACACCATATATTTT. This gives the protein CASSSTVASGNTIYF.

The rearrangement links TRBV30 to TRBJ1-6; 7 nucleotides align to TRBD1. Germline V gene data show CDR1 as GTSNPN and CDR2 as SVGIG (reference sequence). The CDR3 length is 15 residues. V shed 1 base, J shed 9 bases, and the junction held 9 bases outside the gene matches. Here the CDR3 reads CAWSAGRQGSSPLHF. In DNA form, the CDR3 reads TGTGCCTGGAGTGCCGGGAGACAGGGCAGTTCACCCCTCCACTTT.

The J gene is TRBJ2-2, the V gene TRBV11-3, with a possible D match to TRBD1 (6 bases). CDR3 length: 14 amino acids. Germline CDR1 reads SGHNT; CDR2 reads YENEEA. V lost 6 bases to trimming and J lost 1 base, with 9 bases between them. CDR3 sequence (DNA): TGTGCCAGCAGGGCGACAGGGAACACCGGGGAGCTGTTTTTT. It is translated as CASRATGNTGELFF.

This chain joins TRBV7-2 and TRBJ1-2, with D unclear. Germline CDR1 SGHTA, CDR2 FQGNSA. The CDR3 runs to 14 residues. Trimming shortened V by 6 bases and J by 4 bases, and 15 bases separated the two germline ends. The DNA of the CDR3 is TGTGCCAGCAGTCCCGGGAGGTTTGGCTATGGCTACACCTTC. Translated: CASSPGRFGYGYTF. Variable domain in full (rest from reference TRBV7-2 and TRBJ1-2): GAGVSQSPSNKVTEKGKDVELRCDPISGHTALYWYRQSLGQGLEFLIYFQGNSAPDKSGLPSDRFSAERTGGSVSTLTIQRTQQEDSAVYLCASSPGRFGYGYTFGSGTRLTVV.